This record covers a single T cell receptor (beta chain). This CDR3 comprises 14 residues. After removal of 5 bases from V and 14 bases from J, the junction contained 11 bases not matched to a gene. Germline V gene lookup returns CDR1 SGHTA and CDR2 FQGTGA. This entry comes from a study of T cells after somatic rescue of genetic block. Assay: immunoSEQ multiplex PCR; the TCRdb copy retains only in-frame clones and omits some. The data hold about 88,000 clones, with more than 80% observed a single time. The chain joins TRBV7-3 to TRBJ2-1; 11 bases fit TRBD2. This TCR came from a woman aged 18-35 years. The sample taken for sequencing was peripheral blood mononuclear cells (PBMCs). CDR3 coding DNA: TGTGCCAGCAGCCTCGGGACTAGCGGAGCCACCAAGTTCTTC. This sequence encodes CASSLGTSGATKFF.